One sample yielded the 4 T cell receptor beta chains listed below, sequenced in a study of blood T cell repertoires in COVID-19. TCRdb's table, derived via immunoSEQ multiplex PCR, lists solely in-frame clones and lacks some. The table records 240,000 or so clones, around 90% of them present only once. Material for sequencing was peripheral blood. These receptors were obtained from a man aged 55 to 70 who had recovered from COVID-19.

This clone was picked up one time. This chain connects TRBV7-2 to TRBJ1-2, with a possible D match to TRBD1 (6 bases). The CDR3 length is 15 residues. The V end lost 4 bases, the J end lost 4 bases, and 16 bases lay between the germline ends. The germline V gene encodes CDR1 SGHTA and CDR2 FQGNSA. The CDR3 nucleotides are TGTGCCAGCAGCTCGCGGTCGGGGGGCGGCTATGGCTACACCTTC. Protein product: CASSSRSGGGYGYTF.

The gene calls are TRBV5-6 and TRBJ1-6; tentative D call: TRBD1 (5 bases). There are 11 residues in the CDR3. The V end was cut by 1 base, the J end by 13 bases, with 6 bases between. Germline CDR1 reads SGHDT; CDR2 reads YYEEEE. CDR3 sequence reads: CASSLTGPLHF. The CDR3 region has the DNA TGTGCCAGCAGCTTGACAGGTCCCCTCCACTTT.

This chain connects TRBV28 to TRBJ1-5; 7 bases agree with TRBD1. The V and J ends lost 6 bases and 1 base, in that order; junction bases with no gene match: 6. This CDR3 region has 15 residues. Germline values: CDR1 MDHEN, CDR2 SYDVKM. The CDR3 nucleotides read TGTGCCAGCAGGTCTCAGGGGGTGAGCAATCAGCCCCAGCATTTT. Its translation: CASRSQGVSNQPQHF.

This rearrangement joins TRBV29-1 to TRBJ2-6; perhaps TRBD2 as D (5 bases). The V gene lost 5 bases and the J gene lost 0 bases, with 14 bases spanning the gap. Germline V gene lookup returns CDR1 SQVTM and CDR2 ANQGSEA. The CDR3 length is 16 residues. CDR3 sequence reads: CSVLEARPSGANVLTF. CDR3 sequence (DNA): TGCAGCGTTTTGGAGGCTAGGCCCTCTGGGGCCAACGTCCTGACTTTC.